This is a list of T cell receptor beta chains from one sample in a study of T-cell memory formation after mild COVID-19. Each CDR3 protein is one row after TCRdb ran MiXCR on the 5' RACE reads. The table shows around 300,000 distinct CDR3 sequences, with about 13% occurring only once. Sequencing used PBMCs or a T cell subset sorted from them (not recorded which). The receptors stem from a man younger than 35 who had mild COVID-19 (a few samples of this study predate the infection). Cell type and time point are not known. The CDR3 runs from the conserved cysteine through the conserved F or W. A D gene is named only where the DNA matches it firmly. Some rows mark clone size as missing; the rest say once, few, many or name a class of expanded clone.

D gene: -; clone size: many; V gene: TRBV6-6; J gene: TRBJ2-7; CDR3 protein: CASSNGESSYEQYF; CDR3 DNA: TGTGCCAGCAGTAACGGGGAGAGCTCCTACGAGCAGTACTTC
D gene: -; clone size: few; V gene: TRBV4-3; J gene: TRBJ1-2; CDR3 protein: CASSHLGPSGGLYYGYTF; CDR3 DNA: TGCGCCAGCAGCCATTTGGGTCCGTCCGGGGGCTTGTACTATGGCTACACCTTC
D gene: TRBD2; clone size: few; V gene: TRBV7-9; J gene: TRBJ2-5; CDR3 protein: CASSPGSGGAKETQYF; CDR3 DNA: TGTGCCAGCAGCCCCGGAAGCGGGGGGGCCAAGGAGACCCAGTACTTC
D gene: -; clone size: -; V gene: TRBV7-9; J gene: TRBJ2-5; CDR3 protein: CASSQGTETQYF; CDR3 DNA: TGTGCCAGCAGTCAGGGAACAGAGACCCAGTACTTC
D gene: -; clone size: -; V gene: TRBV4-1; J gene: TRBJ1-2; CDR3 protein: CASSQGSAREYGYTF; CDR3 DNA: TGCGCCAGCAGCCAAGGCAGCGCGCGGGAATATGGCTACACCTTC
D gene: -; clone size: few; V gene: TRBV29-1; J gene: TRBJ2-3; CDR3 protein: CSVGRILTDTQYF; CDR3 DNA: TGCAGCGTTGGTCGGATTCTTACAGATACGCAGTATTTT
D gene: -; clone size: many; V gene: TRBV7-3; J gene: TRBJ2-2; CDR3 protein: CASSLTGLSTGELFF; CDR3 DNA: TGTGCCAGCAGCTTAACAGGACTTTCGACCGGGGAGCTGTTTTTT
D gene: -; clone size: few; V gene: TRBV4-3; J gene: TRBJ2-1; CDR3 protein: CASSPFFLNEQFF; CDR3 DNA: TGCGCCAGCAGCCCTTTCTTTTTGAATGAGCAGTTCTTC
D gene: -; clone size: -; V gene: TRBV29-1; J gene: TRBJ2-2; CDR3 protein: CSVEIEAPQFTGELFF; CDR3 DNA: TGCAGCGTTGAAATAGAGGCGCCCCAGTTCACCGGGGAGCTGTTTTTT
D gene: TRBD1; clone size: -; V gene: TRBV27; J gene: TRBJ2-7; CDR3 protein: CASSLSRLRDRAYEQYF; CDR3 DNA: TGTGCCAGCAGTTTATCGAGACTCAGGGACAGGGCCTACGAGCAGTACTTC
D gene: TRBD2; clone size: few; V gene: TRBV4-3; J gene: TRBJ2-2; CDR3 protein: CASTMERGGTGELFF; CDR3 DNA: TGCGCCAGCACCATGGAGCGGGGGGGCACCGGGGAGCTGTTTTTT
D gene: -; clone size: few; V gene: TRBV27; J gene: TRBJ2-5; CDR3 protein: CASSLKRPPGETQYF; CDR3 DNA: TGTGCCAGCAGTTTAAAAAGGCCCCCGGGAGAGACCCAGTACTTC
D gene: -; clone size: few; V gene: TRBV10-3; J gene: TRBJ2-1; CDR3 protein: CAISEPTSFQQFF; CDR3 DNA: TGTGCCATCAGTGAGCCCACTAGCTTTCAGCAGTTCTTC
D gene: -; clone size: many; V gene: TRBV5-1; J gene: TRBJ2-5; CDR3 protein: CASRGLTGQETQYF; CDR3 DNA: TGCGCCAGCAGGGGGCTAACGGGGCAAGAGACCCAGTACTTC
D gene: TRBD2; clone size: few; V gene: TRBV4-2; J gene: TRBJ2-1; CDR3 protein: CASSQVDLAGGSEQFF; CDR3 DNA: TGTGCCAGCAGCCAAGTAGATCTAGCGGGGGGCAGTGAGCAGTTCTTC
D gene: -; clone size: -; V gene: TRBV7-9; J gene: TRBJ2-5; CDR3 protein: CASSLDWTGTRETQYF; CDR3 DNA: TGTGCCAGCAGCTTAGACTGGACCGGCACCCGAGAGACCCAGTACTTC
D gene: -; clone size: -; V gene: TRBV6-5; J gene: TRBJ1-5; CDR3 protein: CASSYSSREPQHF; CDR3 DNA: TGTGCCAGCAGTTACTCGAGCAGAGAGCCCCAGCATTTT
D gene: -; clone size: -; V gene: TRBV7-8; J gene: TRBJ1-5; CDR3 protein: CASSLGPPPYSNQPQHF; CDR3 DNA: TGTGCCAGCAGCTTAGGACCTCCACCTTATAGCAATCAGCCCCAGCATTTT
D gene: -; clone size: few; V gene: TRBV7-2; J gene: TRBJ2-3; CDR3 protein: CASSSPNTQYF; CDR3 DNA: TGTGCCAGCAGCTCGCCGAATACGCAGTATTTT
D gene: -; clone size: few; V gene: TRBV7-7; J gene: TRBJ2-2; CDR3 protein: CASSLDYPAGELFF; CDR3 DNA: TGTGCTAGCAGCTTAGACTACCCCGCCGGGGAGCTGTTTTTT
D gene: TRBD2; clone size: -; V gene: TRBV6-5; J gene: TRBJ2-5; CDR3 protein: CASSYTGLAAQETQYF; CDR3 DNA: TGTGCCAGCAGTTACACAGGACTAGCGGCACAAGAGACCCAGTACTTC
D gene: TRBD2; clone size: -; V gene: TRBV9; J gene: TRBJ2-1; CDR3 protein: CASSVRSGPNNEQFF; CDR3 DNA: TGTGCCAGCAGCGTCCGTAGCGGGCCAAACAATGAGCAGTTCTTC
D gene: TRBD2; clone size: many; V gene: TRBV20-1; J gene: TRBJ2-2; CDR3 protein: CSARKPGLAANTGELFF; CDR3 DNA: TGCAGTGCTAGAAAGCCGGGACTAGCGGCGAACACCGGGGAGCTGTTTTTT
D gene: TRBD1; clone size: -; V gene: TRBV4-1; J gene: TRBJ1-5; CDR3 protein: CASSQQGDQPQHF; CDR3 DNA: TGCGCCAGCAGCCAACAGGGGGATCAGCCCCAGCATTTT
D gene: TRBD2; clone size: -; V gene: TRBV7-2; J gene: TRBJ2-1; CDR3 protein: CASSATSGFYNEQFF; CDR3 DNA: TGTGCCAGCAGCGCGACTAGCGGGTTCTACAATGAGCAGTTCTTC
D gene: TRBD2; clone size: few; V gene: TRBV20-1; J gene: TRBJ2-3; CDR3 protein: CSARRRGGDTQYF; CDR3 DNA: TGCAGTGCTAGACGGCGGGGGGGAGATACGCAGTATTTT
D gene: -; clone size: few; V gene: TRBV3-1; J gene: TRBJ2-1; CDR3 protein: CASSQGREGYNEQFF; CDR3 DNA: TGTGCCAGCAGCCAAGGCAGGGAAGGCTACAATGAGCAGTTCTTC
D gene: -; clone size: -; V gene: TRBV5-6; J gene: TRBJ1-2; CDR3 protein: CASSSGLGGYTF; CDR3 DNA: TGTGCCAGCAGCTCGGGGCTGGGGGGCTACACCTTC
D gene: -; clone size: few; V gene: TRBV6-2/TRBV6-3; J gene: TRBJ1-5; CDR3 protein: CASSYGPGVQPQHF; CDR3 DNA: TGTGCCAGCAGTTACGGGCCAGGGGTGCAGCCCCAGCATTTT
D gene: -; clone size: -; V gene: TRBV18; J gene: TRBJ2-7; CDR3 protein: CASSPAGSEQYF; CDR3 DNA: TGTGCCAGCTCACCAGCGGGTAGCGAGCAGTACTTC
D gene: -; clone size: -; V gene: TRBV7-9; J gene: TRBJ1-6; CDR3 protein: CASSPSRVNSPLHF; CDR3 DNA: TGTGCCAGCAGCCCTTCAAGGGTTAATTCACCCCTCCACTTT
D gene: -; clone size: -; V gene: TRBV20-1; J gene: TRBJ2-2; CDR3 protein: CSASQGYGELFF; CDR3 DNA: TGCAGTGCTAGTCAAGGATACGGGGAGCTGTTTTTT
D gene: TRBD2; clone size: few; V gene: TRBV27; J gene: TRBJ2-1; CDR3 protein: CASSSLTSGGASYNEQFF; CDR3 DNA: TGTGCCAGCAGTTCCTTGACTAGCGGGGGAGCCTCCTACAATGAGCAGTTCTTC
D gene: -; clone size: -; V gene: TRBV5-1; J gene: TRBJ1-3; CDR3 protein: CASSSGNPSSGNTIYF; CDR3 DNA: TGCGCCAGCAGCTCAGGGAACCCTAGCTCTGGAAACACCATATATTTT
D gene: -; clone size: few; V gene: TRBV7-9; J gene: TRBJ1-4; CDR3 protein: CASSLDSSGEKLFF; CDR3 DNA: TGTGCCAGCAGCTTAGATTCGTCAGGTGAAAAACTGTTTTTT
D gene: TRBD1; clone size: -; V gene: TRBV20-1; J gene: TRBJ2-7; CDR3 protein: CSAARDSSYEQYF; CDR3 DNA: TGCAGTGCCGCCCGGGACAGCTCCTACGAGCAGTACTTC
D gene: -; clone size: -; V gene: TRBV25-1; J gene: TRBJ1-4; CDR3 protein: CASRVFPDEKLFF; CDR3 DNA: TGTGCCAGCAGAGTCTTTCCGGACGAAAAACTGTTTTTT
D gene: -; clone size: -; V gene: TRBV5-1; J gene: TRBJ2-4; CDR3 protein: CASSLNPGSRAWNIQYF; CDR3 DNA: TGCGCCAGCAGCTTGAATCCGGGGTCTCGGGCCTGGAACATTCAGTACTTC
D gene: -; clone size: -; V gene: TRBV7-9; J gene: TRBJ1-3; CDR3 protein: CASSLGVITGNTIYF; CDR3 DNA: TGTGCCAGCAGCTTAGGAGTGATAACTGGAAACACCATATATTTT
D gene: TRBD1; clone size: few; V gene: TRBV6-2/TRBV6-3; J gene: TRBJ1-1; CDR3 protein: CASSPPGTGADKAFF; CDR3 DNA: TGTGCCAGCAGCCCTCCCGGGACAGGGGCCGACAAAGCTTTCTTT
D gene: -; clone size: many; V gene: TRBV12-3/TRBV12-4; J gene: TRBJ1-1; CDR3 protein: CASSLEGLGTEAFF; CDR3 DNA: TGTGCCAGCAGTTTAGAGGGCCTAGGGACTGAAGCTTTCTTT
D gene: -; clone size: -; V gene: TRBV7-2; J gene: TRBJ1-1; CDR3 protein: CASSLERAARTTEAFF; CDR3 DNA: TGTGCCAGCAGCTTAGAGAGAGCAGCGAGGACCACTGAAGCTTTCTTT